Detailed here is one T cell receptor (beta chain). The antigen it recognizes is unknown. The junction departs from germline at one end; a sequencing error may be responsible. Starting from about 500 ng total RNA, TCRbeta-specific cDNA was produced by reverse transcription with a constant-region primer and ProtoScript II reverse transcriptase. Three nested multiplex PCR rounds, following a slightly modified ARM-PCR procedure, were used to build the TCRbeta libraries. Multiplex TRBV1-TRBV30 forward primers and a Cbeta reverse primer were used in the first two PCR rounds, each of which was run for roughly 10 cycles. A final 25-cycle PCR with Deep VentR polymerase added sample barcodes and Illumina adapters. Amplicons of 200-500 bp were gel-purified with a QIAquick gel extraction kit before sequencing. An Illumina HiSeq 2500 was used to sequence the TCRbeta amplicons with 250-bp paired-end reads. The authors' pipeline ran thus. Trimmomatic v0.33 was used to quality-trim the reads, and FLASH v1.2.11 was used to merge paired reads so that full CDR3 sequences could be recovered. MiGEC v1.2.1b assigned V, D and J germline segments to the rearranged TCRbeta sequences. Clonotype statistics, along with Shannon-Wiener diversity indices, were calculated using VDJtools v1.0.0. To reduce sampling bias, subsequent analyses other than the diversity analysis used only the 250 most abundant clonotypes in each sample. TCRdb reprocessing: public reads trimmed at Q25 with fastp, clones called with MiXCR, in-frame beta chains kept. When rows share a CDR3 protein, they turn into one entry using the most common DNA and genes. V and J calls and clone size were set by TCRdb, not the authors. This sample is represented by roughly 40,000 distinct CDR3 sequences; roughly 77% of them were singletons. The ten largest make up about 38% of the sample.

Spanning cysteine to phenylalanine, the CDR3 consists of 16 amino acids. The CDR3 DNA has 48 bases and is translated from base 1. CDR1 and CDR2, looked up from the germline V gene, are MNHEY and SVGEGT. Total RNA and DNA were co-extracted from roughly 18-30 mg of bulk tissue with the AllPrep DNA/RNA mini kit, without cell sorting. Between late 2015 and March 2016, about 5 patients in China with histopathologically diagnosed primary liver carcinoma had their tumors surgically resected. At the time of sampling, the patients were treatment-naive and had chronic HBV infection. Each fresh piece of tumor and adjacent tissue was cut in two, with one half stored in RNAlater at -80 degrees C and the other half sent for histology. The source of the sample is a study of tumor-infiltrating lymphocytes in primary liver carcinoma (dated by TCRdb to about 2017). The study in broad terms: Of the five patients (three men and two women, aged 30 to 69 years), four had hepatocellular carcinoma and one had combined HCC and intrahepatic cholangiocarcinoma. TCRbeta repertoire sequencing covered 35 specimens from 5 patients: about 25 tumor regions, 5 adjacent noncancerous liver tissues and 5 peripheral blood samples. For each liver tumor, the study sampled five regions along with adjacent normal tissue and blood, and applied TCRbeta repertoire sequencing, expression microarrays and whole-exome sequencing. Repertoires from technical replicates were highly reproducible, with mean shared-clone rates near 0.89 and correlation coefficients above 0.95. Each sample produced roughly 3.65 to 7.13 million productive TCRbeta reads, and read depth showed no significant difference between tissue types. Tumors of the five patients were stage T1-T3 N0M0 with maximum diameters of about 4.2 to 10 cm. General conclusions and limits of the study: Only the TCR beta chain was sequenced, which likely underestimates true repertoire diversity because unpaired alpha chains were not captured. The top 250 clones accounted for a significantly greater share of the repertoire in tumors than in blood (p = 0.039). Consistent with antigen-driven expansion, pairs of tumor regions showed higher repertoire overlap (mean about 36%) than either tumor-adjacent pairs (approximately 17%) or tumor-blood pairs (about 15%). Because the samples were bulk and unsorted, CD4+ and CD8+ T cell repertoires could not be compared. With just four to six patients in the study, the authors point out that the findings should be validated in a larger study.

Source material: tumor-adjacent normal liver tissue. The rearrangement combines TRBV6-2 or TRBV6-3 with TRBJ2-7, and 12 junction bases match TRBD2. The TCR originated in a woman younger than 45 with primary liver carcinoma and hepatitis B virus infection. The sequenced DNA is TGTACCAGCAGTTTCCTAGCGGGAGGGACAAGCTACGAGCAGTACTTC. This encodes CTSSFLAGGTSYEQYF.